The 19 T cell receptor beta chains below come from one sample, sequenced in a study of patients and donors after allogeneic stem cell transplantation. MiXCR, run by TCRdb on the RT-PCR reads, gives a single entry per CDR3 protein. Of about a million distinct CDR3 sequences listed, over 15% are singletons. The sequenced sample consisted of blood, either unsorted or a sorted T cell fraction (not recorded which). These receptors came from a human donor who was either an allogeneic HSCT recipient or a stem cell or donor lymphocyte infusion donor (not recorded which). It is not recorded whose cells these are; they may come from a transplant donor.

The rearrangement links TRBV27 to TRBJ2-2, with D uncertain. Germline assignment: CDR1 MNHEY and CDR2 SMNVEV (reference sequence). Trimming cost V 8 bases and J 0 bases, with 10 bases left between them. This CDR3 is built from 14 residues. The DNA of the CDR3 is TGTGCCAGCGGGCTAAAGGCGAACACCGGGGAGCTGTTTTTT. Amino acids: CASGLKANTGELFF.

This clonotype has a count of ten or more. The chain links TRBV5-1 to TRBJ1-5; D is unresolved. In germline, CDR1 is SGHRS, CDR2 YFSETQ. The V end was cut by 2 bases, the J end by 7 bases, with 13 bases between. The CDR3 spans 14 residues. CDR3 sequence reads: CASSFGLLGQPQHF. DNA of the CDR3: TGCGCCAGCAGCTTTGGACTCTTAGGGCAGCCCCAGCATTTT.

This clonotype appeared a few times. The chain recombines TRBV6-5 with TRBJ1-2; a possible D gene is TRBD1 (6 bases). Trimming stripped 2 bases from V and 3 bases from J, with 7 bases between. The germline gives CDR1 MNHEY, CDR2 SVGAGI. The CDR3 is 13 amino acids. CDR3 amino acids: CASSYTGHYGYTF. The DNA of the CDR3 is TGTGCCAGCAGTTACACAGGGCACTATGGCTACACCTTC.

The rearrangement uses TRBV3-1 and TRBJ1-2; D is ambiguous. CDR1 and CDR2 from the germline V gene are LGHDT and YNNKEL (reference sequence). The CDR3 totals 13 residues. V was pared by 1 base and J by 7 bases, with 10 bases between. The CDR3 loop is CASSQGPSGGYTF. The DNA for the CDR3 is TGTGCCAGCAGCCAAGGCCCAAGTGGTGGCTACACCTTC.

The chain combines TRBV20-1 with TRBJ2-7, with D tentatively TRBD2 (6 bases). The CDR3 sequence is 15 residues long. Per germline, CDR1 DFQATT and CDR2 SNEGSKA (reference sequence). Trimming left V 0 bases short and J 1 base short, with 13 bases between. CDR3 in DNA: TGCAGTGCTAGAGAGTATGCGGGGACTTCCTACGAGCAGTACTTC. As protein: CSAREYAGTSYEQYF.

The table lists this clonotype with a few counts. The CDR3: CASSGGTAPLKRITDTQYF. The CDR3 DNA follows: TGCGCCAGCAGCGGTGGGACAGCCCCACTAAAAAGAATCACAGATACGCAGTATTTT. This rearrangement joins TRBV5-1 to TRBJ2-3; 7 positions match TRBD1. Germline V lookup: CDR1 SGHRS, CDR2 YFSETQ. The CDR3 totals 19 residues. Trimming took 4 bases from V and 2 from J; bases not matched to a gene: 19.

This chain uses TRBV10-3 with TRBJ2-3; 13 bases are a match to TRBD2. CDR3 size: 17 residues. Losses at the gene ends were 8 bases for V and 0 bases for J; bases not matched to a gene: 8. Per germline, CDR1 ENHRY and CDR2 SYGVKD. The DNA for the CDR3 is TGTGCCATCGGTTGGGGGACTAGCGGGATAAGCACAGATACGCAGTATTTT. It translates to CAIGWGTSGISTDTQYF.

This clonotype has a single count. The chain joins TRBV7-9 to TRBJ2-7; TRBD1 matches at 9 bases. This CDR3 is built from 16 residues. The germline gives CDR1 SEHNR, CDR2 FQNEAQ (reference sequence). V was pared by 5 bases and J by 1 base, with 9 bases of the junction left unmatched. CDR3 coding DNA: TGTGCCAGCAGCCTTGGGACAGGGTTTATGTCCTACGAGCAGTACTTC. Translation: CASSLGTGFMSYEQYF.

The rearrangement joins TRBV21-1 to TRBJ2-5; the table's D call, TRBD2, was not checked against the DNA. TRBV21-1 is described as a pseudogene. The CDR3 is 17 residues long. The CDR3 protein is CASSKGDPGLAMETQYF. CDR3 nucleotides: TGTGCCAGCAGCAAAGGGGACCCGGGACTAGCCATGGAGACCCAGTACTTC.

This clonotype was seen a few times. The chain is built from TRBV4-2 and TRBJ2-3; TRBD2 agrees at 7 bases. The germline V gene has CDR1 LGHNA and CDR2 YNFKEQ. CDR3 length: 19 amino acids. V lost 1 base and J lost 1; bases outside the gene matches: 14. CDR3 in DNA: TGTGCCAGCAGCCAAGGCACTGGCGGGGGTCAAGGTGGCACAGATACGCAGTATTTT. Residues: CASSQGTGGGQGGTDTQYF.

This rearrangement joins TRBV25-1 to TRBJ1-2; D gene uncertain. This CDR3 spans 11 amino acids. The germline V gene encodes CDR1 MGHDK and CDR2 SYGVNS. V gave up 8 bases and J gave up 3 bases, with 7 bases separating them. CDR3 amino acids: CASARDYGYTF. Written as DNA, the CDR3 is TGTGCCAGCGCACGCGACTATGGCTACACCTTC.

This clonotype was counted a single time. The junction does not match germline at one end; this may be a read error. The rearrangement links TRBV5-1 to TRBJ2-3; no definite D call. Germline CDR1 is SGHRS and CDR2 is YFSETQ. The CDR3 is made up of 12 amino acids. CDR3 in amino acids: CTSSQSTDTQYF. The CDR3, as DNA: TGCACCAGCAGCCAAAGCACAGATACGCAGTATTTT.

This chain links TRBV7-2 with TRBJ2-2, with D tentatively TRBD1 (6 bases). The CDR3 has 17 residues. V was trimmed by 1 base and J by 4 bases, leaving 16 bases between them. Germline-derived CDR1 and CDR2 are SGHTA and FQGNSA. CDR3 region: CASSLGGGGEVTGELFF. For the CDR3, the DNA is TGTGCCAGCAGCTTAGGTGGTGGGGGCGAGGTCACCGGGGAGCTGTTTTTT.

V is TRBV4-3 and J is TRBJ2-1; 9 nucleotides agree with TRBD2. Germline CDR1 is LGHNA and CDR2 is YSLEER. With 0 bases clipped from V and 8 bases from J, the junction kept 8 bases outside the gene matches. There are 16 residues in the CDR3. CDR3 bases: TGCGCCAGCAGCCAAGAATCCAGCGGGGGGCCCGATGAGCAGTTCTTC. Its protein product is CASSQESSGGPDEQFF.

The J gene is TRBJ2-3, the V gene TRBV6-1; D remains unclear. Deletions cut 4 bases from V and 0 bases from J, with 11 bases between. The V gene's germline CDR1 is MNHNS and CDR2 SASEGT. There are 15 residues in the CDR3. The CDR3 is CASSARGRSTDTQYF. Here the CDR3 DNA reads TGTGCCAGCAGTGCCCGTGGGCGCAGCACAGATACGCAGTATTTT.

J is TRBJ2-5 and V is TRBV25-1; D is perhaps TRBD1 or TRBD2 (5 bases each). Trimming removed 9 bases at V and 5 bases at J, with 22 bases between. CDR1 is MGHDK, CDR2 SYGVNS, per germline. The CDR3 consists of 15 residues. CDR3 DNA: TGTGCCAGTTCGCACCCCGGGACCACAATTGAGACCCAGTACTTC. This gives the protein CASSHPGTTIETQYF.

This rearrangement joins TRBV24-1 to TRBJ2-1, with D uncertain. The CDR3 consists of 15 residues. The germline V and J ends were trimmed by 5 bases and 3 bases, with 13 bases remaining between them. Germline-derived CDR1 and CDR2 are KGHDR and SFDVKD. For the CDR3, the DNA is TGTGCCACCAGTGCCTCGGGTGGGAACTACAATGAGCAGTTCTTC. Its translation is CATSASGGNYNEQFF.

This clonotype was seen only a few times. The V and J genes are TRBV9 and TRBJ1-5; perhaps TRBD1 as D (5 bases). This CDR3 has 15 amino acids. The germline V gene has CDR1 SGDLS and CDR2 YYNGEE. Trimming took 4 bases from V and 0 from J, leaving 11 bases between them. This chain's CDR3 is CASSLDDSSNQPQHF. The CDR3 DNA is TGTGCCAGCAGCTTAGATGACAGTAGCAATCAGCCCCAGCATTTT.

In its sample, this clonotype was seen a few times. The chain has TRBV27 and TRBJ2-5, with a weak D call TRBD1 (6 bases). The length of the CDR3 is 16 residues. V lost 0 bases, J lost 5 bases, and 16 bases lay in between. CDR1 is MNHEY, CDR2 SMNVEV, per germline (reference sequence). CDR3 sequence reads: CASSLSGDTVRETQYF. CDR3 nucleotide sequence: TGTGCCAGCAGTTTATCGGGGGACACGGTGAGGGAGACCCAGTACTTC.